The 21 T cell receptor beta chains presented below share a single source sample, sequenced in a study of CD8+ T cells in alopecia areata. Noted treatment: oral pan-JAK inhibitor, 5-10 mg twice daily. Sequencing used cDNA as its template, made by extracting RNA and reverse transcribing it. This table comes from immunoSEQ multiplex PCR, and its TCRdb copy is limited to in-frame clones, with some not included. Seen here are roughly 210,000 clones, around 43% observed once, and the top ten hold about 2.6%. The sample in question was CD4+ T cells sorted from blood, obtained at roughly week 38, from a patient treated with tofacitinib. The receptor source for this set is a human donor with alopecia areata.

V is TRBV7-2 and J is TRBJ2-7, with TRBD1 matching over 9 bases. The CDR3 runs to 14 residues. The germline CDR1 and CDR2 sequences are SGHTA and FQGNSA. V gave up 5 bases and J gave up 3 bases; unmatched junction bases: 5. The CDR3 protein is CASSPQTGGYEQYF. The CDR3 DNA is TGTGCCAGCAGCCCCCAGACAGGGGGCTACGAGCAGTACTTC.

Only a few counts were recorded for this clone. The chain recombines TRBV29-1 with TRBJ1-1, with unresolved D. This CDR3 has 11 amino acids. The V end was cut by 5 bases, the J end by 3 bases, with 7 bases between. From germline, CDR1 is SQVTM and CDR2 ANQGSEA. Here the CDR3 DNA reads TGCAGCGTTTTGGTTTACACTGAAGCTTTCTTT. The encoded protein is CSVLVYTEAFF.

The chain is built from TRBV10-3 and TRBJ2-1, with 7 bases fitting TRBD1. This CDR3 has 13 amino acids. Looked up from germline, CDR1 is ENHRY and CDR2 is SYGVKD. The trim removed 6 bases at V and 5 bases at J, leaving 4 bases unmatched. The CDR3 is CAIRTTGNNEQFF. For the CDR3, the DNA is TGTGCCATCAGGACGACAGGGAACAATGAGCAGTTCTTC.

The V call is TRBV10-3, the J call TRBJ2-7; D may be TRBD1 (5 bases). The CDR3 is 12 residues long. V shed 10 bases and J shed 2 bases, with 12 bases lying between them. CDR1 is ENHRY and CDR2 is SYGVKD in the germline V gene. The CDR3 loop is CATGKGPYEQYF. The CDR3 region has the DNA TGTGCCACAGGGAAGGGCCCCTACGAGCAGTACTTC.

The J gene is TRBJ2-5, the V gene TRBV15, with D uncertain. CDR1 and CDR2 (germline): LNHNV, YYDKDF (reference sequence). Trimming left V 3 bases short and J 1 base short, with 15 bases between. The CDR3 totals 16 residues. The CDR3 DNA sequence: TGTGCCACCAGCAGGCCCGCCAGAGTCCCCCAAGAGACCCAGTACTTC. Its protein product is CATSRPARVPQETQYF.

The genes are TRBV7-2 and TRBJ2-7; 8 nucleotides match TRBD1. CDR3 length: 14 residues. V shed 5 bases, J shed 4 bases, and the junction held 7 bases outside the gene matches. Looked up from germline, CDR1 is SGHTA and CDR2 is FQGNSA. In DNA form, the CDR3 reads TGTGCCAGCAGCCGGGACAGGAGTGCGTACGAGCAGTACTTC. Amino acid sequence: CASSRDRSAYEQYF. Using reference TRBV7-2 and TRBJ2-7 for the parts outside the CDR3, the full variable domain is GAGVSQSPSNKVTEKGKDVELRCDPISGHTALYWYRQSLGQGLEFLIYFQGNSAPDKSGLPSDRFSAERTGGSVSTLTIQRTQQEDSAVYLCASSRDRSAYEQYFGPGTRLTVT.

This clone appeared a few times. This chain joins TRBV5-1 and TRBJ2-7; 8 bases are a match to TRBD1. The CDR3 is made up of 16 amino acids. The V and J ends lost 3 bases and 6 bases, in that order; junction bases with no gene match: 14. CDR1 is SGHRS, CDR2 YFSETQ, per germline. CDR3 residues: CASSYGGRDRRLEQYF. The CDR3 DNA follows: TGCGCCAGCAGCTATGGAGGTAGGGACAGGCGCCTCGAGCAGTACTTC.

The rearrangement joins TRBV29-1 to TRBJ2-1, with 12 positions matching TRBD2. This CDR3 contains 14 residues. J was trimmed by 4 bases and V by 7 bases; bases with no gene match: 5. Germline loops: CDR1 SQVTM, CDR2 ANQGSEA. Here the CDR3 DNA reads TGCAGCGCTAGGACTAGCGGGGCGTACAATGAGCAGTTCTTC. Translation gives CSARTSGAYNEQFF.

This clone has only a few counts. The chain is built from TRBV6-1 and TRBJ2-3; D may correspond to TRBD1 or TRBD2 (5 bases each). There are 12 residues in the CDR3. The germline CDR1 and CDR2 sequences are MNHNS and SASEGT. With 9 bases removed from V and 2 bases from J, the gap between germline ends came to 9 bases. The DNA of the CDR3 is TGTGCCAGTCTGGGGGACACAGATACGCAGTATTTT. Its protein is CASLGDTDTQYF.

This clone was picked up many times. DNA of the CDR3: TGCAGCGTTTCCTTGGGGCGGAGGTCTGGGGCCAACGTCCTGACTTTC. It translates to CSVSLGRRSGANVLTF. This sequence joins TRBV29-1 and TRBJ2-6; D might be TRBD1 or TRBD2, each matching 5 bases. This CDR3 region has 16 residues. The ends were cut back, 5 bases at V and 1 base at J, with 15 bases in the middle. Germline CDR1 and CDR2: SQVTM and ANQGSEA. Together with reference TRBV29-1 and TRBJ2-6, the CDR3 gives the full variable domain: SAVISQKPSRDICQRGTSLTIQCQVDSQVTMMFWYRQQPGQSLTLIATANQGSEATYESGFVIDKFPISRPNLTFSTLTVSNMSPEDSSIYLCSVSLGRRSGANVLTFGAGSRLTVL.

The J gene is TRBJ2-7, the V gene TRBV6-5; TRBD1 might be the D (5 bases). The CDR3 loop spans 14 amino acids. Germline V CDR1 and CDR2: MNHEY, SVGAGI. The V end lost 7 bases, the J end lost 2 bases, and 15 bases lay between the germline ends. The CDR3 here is CASTIGAGTYEQYF. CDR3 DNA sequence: TGTGCCAGCACTATTGGGGCAGGGACCTACGAGCAGTACTTC.

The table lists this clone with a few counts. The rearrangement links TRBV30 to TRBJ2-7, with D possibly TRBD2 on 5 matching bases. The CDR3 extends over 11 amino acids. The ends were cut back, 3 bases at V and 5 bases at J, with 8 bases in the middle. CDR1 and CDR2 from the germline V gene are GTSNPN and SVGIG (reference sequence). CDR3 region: CAWSLRDEQYF. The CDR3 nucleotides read TGTGCCTGGAGCCTGAGGGACGAGCAGTACTTC.

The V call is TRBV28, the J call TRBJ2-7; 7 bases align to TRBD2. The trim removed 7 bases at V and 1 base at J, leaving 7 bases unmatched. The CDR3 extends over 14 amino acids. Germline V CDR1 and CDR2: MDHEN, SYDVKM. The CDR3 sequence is CASTTVAGSYEQYF. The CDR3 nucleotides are TGTGCCAGCACCACGGTAGCGGGTTCCTACGAGCAGTACTTC. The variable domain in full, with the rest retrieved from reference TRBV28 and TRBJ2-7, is DVKVTQSSRYLVKRTGEKVFLECVQDMDHENMFWYRQDPGLGLRLIYFSYDVKMKEKGDIPEGYSVSREKKERFSLILESASTNQTSMYLCASTTVAGSYEQYFGPGTRLTVT.

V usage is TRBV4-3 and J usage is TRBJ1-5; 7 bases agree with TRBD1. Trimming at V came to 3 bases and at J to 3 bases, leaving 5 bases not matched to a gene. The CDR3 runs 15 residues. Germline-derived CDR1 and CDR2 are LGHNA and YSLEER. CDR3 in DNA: TGCGCCAGCAGCCAGGGGACAGACTTCAATCAGCCCCAGCATTTT. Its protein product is CASSQGTDFNQPQHF.

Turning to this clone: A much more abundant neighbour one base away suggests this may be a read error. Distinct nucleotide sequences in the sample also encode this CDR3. CDR3 amino acids: CASRGRGGSSDTQYF. CDR3 in DNA: TGTGCCAGCAGGGGGCGGGGCGGGTCTTCAGATACACAGTATTTT. The V gene is TRBV28, the J gene TRBJ2-3, with a tentative D call TRBD2 (6 bases). The CDR3 loop spans 15 amino acids. Germline assignment: CDR1 MDHEN and CDR2 SYDVKM. The complete variable domain, with remaining parts taken from reference TRBV28 and TRBJ2-3, reads DVKVTQSSRYLVKRTGEKVFLECVQDMDHENMFWYRQDPGLGLRLIYFSYDVKMKEKGDIPEGYSVSREKKERFSLILESASTNQTSMYLCASRGRGGSSDTQYFGPGTRLTVL.

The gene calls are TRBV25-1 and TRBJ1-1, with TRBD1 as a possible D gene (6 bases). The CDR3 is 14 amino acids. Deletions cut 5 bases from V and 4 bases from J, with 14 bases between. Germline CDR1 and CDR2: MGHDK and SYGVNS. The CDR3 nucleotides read TGTGCCAGCAGTCCACTGGGGGGCTCCACTGAAGCTTTCTTT. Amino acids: CASSPLGGSTEAFF. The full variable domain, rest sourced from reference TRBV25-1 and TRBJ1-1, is EADIYQTPRYLVIGTGKKITLECSQTMGHDKMYWYQQDPGMELHLIHYSYGVNSTEKGDLSSESTVSRIRTEHFPLTLESARPSHTSQYLCASSPLGGSTEAFFGQGTRLTVV.

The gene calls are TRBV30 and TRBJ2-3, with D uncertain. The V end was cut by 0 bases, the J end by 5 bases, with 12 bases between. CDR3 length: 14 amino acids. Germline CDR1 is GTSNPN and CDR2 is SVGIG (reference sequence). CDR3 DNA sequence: TGTGCCTGGAGTGTAACCGGCTTACAAGATACGCAGTATTTT. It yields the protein CAWSVTGLQDTQYF.

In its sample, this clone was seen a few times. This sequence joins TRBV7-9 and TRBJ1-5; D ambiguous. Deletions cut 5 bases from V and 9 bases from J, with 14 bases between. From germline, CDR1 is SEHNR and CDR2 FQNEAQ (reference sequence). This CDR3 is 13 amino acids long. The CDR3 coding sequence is TGTGCCAGCAGCGTTTTCCCCAATGGGCCCCAGCATTTT. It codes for CASSVFPNGPQHF.

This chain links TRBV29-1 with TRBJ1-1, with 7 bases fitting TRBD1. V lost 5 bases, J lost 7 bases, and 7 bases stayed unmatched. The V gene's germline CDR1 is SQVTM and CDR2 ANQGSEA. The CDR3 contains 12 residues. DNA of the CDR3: TGCAGCGTTACACAGGGGAGAGGTGAAGCTTTCTTT. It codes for CSVTQGRGEAFF.

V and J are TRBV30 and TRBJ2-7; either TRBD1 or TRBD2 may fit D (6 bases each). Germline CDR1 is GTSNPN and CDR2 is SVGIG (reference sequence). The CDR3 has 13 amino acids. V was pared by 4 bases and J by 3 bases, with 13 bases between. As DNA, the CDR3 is TGTGCCTGGAAGGGGGGCTGGGACTACGAGCAGTACTTC. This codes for CAWKGGWDYEQYF. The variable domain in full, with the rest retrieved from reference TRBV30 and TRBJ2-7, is SQTIHQWPATLVQPVGSPLSLECTVEGTSNPNLYWYRQAAGRGLQLLFYSVGIGQISSEVPQNLSASRPQDRQFILSSKKLLLSDSGFYLCAWKGGWDYEQYFGPGTRLTVT.

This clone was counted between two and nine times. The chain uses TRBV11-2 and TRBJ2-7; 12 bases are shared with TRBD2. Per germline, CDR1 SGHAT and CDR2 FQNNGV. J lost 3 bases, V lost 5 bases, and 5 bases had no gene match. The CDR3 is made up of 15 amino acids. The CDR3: CASSPRLAGVYEQYF. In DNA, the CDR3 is TGTGCCAGCAGCCCAAGACTAGCGGGAGTCTACGAGCAGTACTTC.